This TCR beta chain is from a study of Graves' ophthalmopathy and Graves' hyperthyroidism. V lost 2 bases, J lost 3 bases, and 9 bases lay in between. The CDR3 is 13 amino acids. Germline assignment: CDR1 SGHDT and CDR2 YYEEEE. The TCR beta CDR3 regions underwent amplification from RNA transcripts. Amplification began with first-round RT-PCR using HTBI primers, then second-round multiplex PCR was performed. TCRdb redid the calling of the multiplex PCR reads with MiXCR, one entry per CDR3 protein. Of 650,000 to 800,000 distinct CDR3 sequences listed, over 40% are singletons. Clinicians made diagnoses from clinical symptoms, serum thyroxine, TRAb, thyroid ultrasound and orbital computed tomography.

The V call is TRBV5-6, the J call TRBJ2-7; D is unresolved. This clonotype originated in an adult man with Graves' ophthalmopathy. The sample taken for sequencing was peripheral blood. The CDR3 here is CASSFKWDYEQYF. In DNA form, the CDR3 reads TGTGCCAGCAGCTTTAAGTGGGACTACGAGCAGTACTTC.